These 27 T cell receptor beta chains were all obtained from the same sample, sequenced in a study of blood T cell repertoires in COVID-19. Assay: immunoSEQ multiplex PCR; the TCRdb copy retains only in-frame clones and omits some. This sample carries about 300,000 clones, about 89% of them seen once, and the ten largest clones take about 2.7%. The specimen sequenced was PBMCs or T cells enriched from blood (not recorded which). Source of these receptors: a woman aged 18 to 35 who had recovered from COVID-19.

Here the CDR3 DNA reads TGTGCCAGCAGTGGACAGGGCTGGGAGACCCAGTACTTC. This encodes CASSGQGWETQYF. The chain links TRBV25-1 to TRBJ2-5; 7 nucleotides align to TRBD1. The V and J ends lost 4 bases and 5 bases, in that order; junction bases with no gene match: 4. This CDR3 spans 13 amino acids. Germline V CDR1 and CDR2: MGHDK, SYGVNS.

This chain links TRBV5-6 with TRBJ1-3; TRBD1 aligns across 7 bases. Germline CDR1 and CDR2: SGHDT and YYEEEE. The CDR3 is 14 amino acids. V shed 5 bases, J shed 4 bases, and the junction held 6 bases outside the gene matches. Written as DNA, the CDR3 is TGTGCCAGCAGGGTGGGGACAGCGGGAAACACCATATATTTT. Protein product: CASRVGTAGNTIYF.

The rearrangement uses TRBV4-1 and TRBJ2-1; 15 nucleotides align to TRBD2. The CDR3 runs 18 residues. The germline gives CDR1 MGHRA, CDR2 YSYEKL. V dropped 2 bases and J dropped 4; count of bases not matched to a gene: 6. CDR3 loop: CASSQPGLAGGGYNEQFF. The CDR3 bases are TGCGCCAGCAGCCAACCGGGACTAGCGGGAGGAGGATACAATGAGCAGTTCTTC.

The chain couples TRBV24-1 to TRBJ1-1, with no clear D. The CDR3 is made up of 15 amino acids. Germline V lookup: CDR1 KGHDR, CDR2 SFDVKD. The ends were cut back, 1 base at V and 4 bases at J, with 12 bases in the middle. The CDR3 DNA reads TGTGCCACCAGTGATTTAACAGTCGTTAGCACTGAAGCTTTCTTT. Amino acid sequence: CATSDLTVVSTEAFF.

This chain connects TRBV5-3 to TRBJ1-2; D might be TRBD1 (5 bases). TRBV5-3 is noted as an ORF with a role that remains uncertain. Trimming cost V 0 bases and J 4 bases, with 7 bases left between them. This CDR3 spans 13 amino acids. CDR3 in DNA: TGTGCCAGAAGCTTGGGGCAGGGCTATGGCTACACCTTC. It is translated as CARSLGQGYGYTF.

The chain has TRBV29-1 and TRBJ2-1, with no clear D. The V end was cut by 3 bases, the J end by 10 bases, with 13 bases between. Germline-derived CDR1 and CDR2 are SQVTM and ANQGSEA. CDR3 length equals 12 residues. For the CDR3, the DNA is TGCAGCGTTGATCTCCCTCGGTCAGAGCAGTTCTTC. It is translated as CSVDLPRSEQFF.

This clone has only one observation. The genes are TRBV19 and TRBJ2-7; tentative D call: TRBD1 (6 bases). The CDR3 sequence is 15 residues long. Per germline, CDR1 LNHDA and CDR2 SQIVND (reference sequence). V lost 3 bases, J lost 4 bases, and 16 bases lay in between. This CDR3 reads CASSIRGGQGYEQYF. The CDR3 DNA reads as TGTGCCAGTAGTATCCGGGGCGGCCAGGGGTACGAGCAGTACTTC.

V usage is TRBV2 and J usage is TRBJ1-2; tentatively, D is TRBD1 (5 bases). V lost 2 bases, J lost 7 bases, and 14 bases lay in between. Germline V lookup: CDR1 SNHLY, CDR2 FYNNEI. The CDR3 is 14 amino acids. CDR3 region: CASSEIRGRGGYTF. CDR3 nucleotide sequence: TGTGCCAGCAGTGAAATAAGGGGTCGAGGTGGCTACACCTTC.

The chain carries TRBV28 and TRBJ1-1, with a possible D match to TRBD1 (5 bases). Trimming pared 6 bases from V and 7 bases from J, leaving 15 bases between. In germline, CDR1 is MDHEN, CDR2 SYDVKM. The CDR3 consists of 13 residues. Here the CDR3 reads CASRAHDRGEAFF. As DNA, the CDR3 is TGTGCCAGCAGAGCACATGATAGGGGTGAAGCTTTCTTT.

The chain carries TRBV6-2 or TRBV6-3 and TRBJ2-1; 8 bases are shared with TRBD1. CDR1 is MNHEY and CDR2 is SVGEGT in the germline V gene. The CDR3 has 15 amino acids. V lost 4 bases and J lost 4; bases outside the gene matches: 6. The CDR3 sequence is CASSSLQGAYNEQFF. The CDR3 DNA reads as TGTGCCAGCAGTTCCCTGCAGGGGGCATACAATGAGCAGTTCTTC.

Comment on this clone: The sample holds other DNA sequences that translate to the same CDR3. The rearrangement joins TRBV19 to TRBJ1-1; D is unclear. Trimming cost V 4 bases and J 0 bases, with 6 bases left between them. Germline values: CDR1 LNHDA, CDR2 SQIVND (reference sequence). The CDR3 spans 13 residues. CDR3 region: CASSTTVNTEAFF. Here the CDR3 DNA reads TGTGCCAGTAGTACAACAGTGAACACTGAAGCTTTCTTT.

This clone was counted only a few times. The chain joins TRBV29-1 to TRBJ1-1, with D unclear. The CDR3 spans 13 residues. Germline CDR1 SQVTM, CDR2 ANQGSEA. Trimming took off 4 bases at V and 3 bases at J, with 12 bases between the two ends. CDR3 nucleotide sequence: TGCAGCGTTGCGAGGGCCCAGGACACTGAAGCTTTCTTT. Its protein product is CSVARAQDTEAFF.

The chain couples TRBV20-1 to TRBJ2-7, with 7 nucleotides matching TRBD2. The CDR3 contains 11 residues. CDR1 is DFQATT, CDR2 SNEGSKA, per germline (reference sequence). V was pared by 6 bases and J by 7 bases, with 6 bases of the junction left unmatched. The CDR3 DNA sequence: TGCAGTGCCTCCGCCGGGAGGGAGCAGTACTTC. Amino acid sequence: CSASAGREQYF.

This chain links TRBV7-9 with TRBJ2-5; 8 nucleotides agree with TRBD2. The CDR3 sequence is 15 residues long. V lost 5 bases and J lost 2; bases outside the gene matches: 7. The germline gives CDR1 SEHNR, CDR2 FQNEAQ (reference sequence). The DNA for the CDR3 is TGTGCCAGCAGCCCACGACTAGCGCAACAAGAGACCCAGTACTTC. Residues: CASSPRLAQQETQYF.

This sequence joins TRBV27 and TRBJ2-3; TRBD2 aligns across 9 bases. The CDR3 contains 16 residues. The J segment lost 4 bases and the V segment lost 5 bases, leaving 10 bases of the junction unmatched. The germline V gene has CDR1 MNHEY and CDR2 SMNVEV (reference sequence). The CDR3 DNA sequence: TGTGCCAGCAGTCTTGAGGGTTTAGCGGGAGCAGATACGCAGTATTTT. Amino acids: CASSLEGLAGADTQYF.

This clone was counted a few times. V is TRBV10-3 and J is TRBJ1-4; TRBD1 aligns across 7 bases. In germline, CDR1 is ENHRY, CDR2 SYGVKD. V was pared by 6 bases and J by 6 bases, with 7 bases of the junction left unmatched. This CDR3 has 14 residues. The CDR3 protein is CAIRARDSDEKLFF. Here the CDR3 DNA reads TGTGCCATCAGAGCCCGGGACAGTGATGAAAAACTGTTTTTT.

The chain joins TRBV7-3 to TRBJ2-1; 16 bases align to TRBD2. Trimming cost V 6 bases and J 9 bases; bases outside gene matches: 5. The CDR3 spans 15 residues. Germline lookup yields CDR1 SGHTA and CDR2 FQGTGA. The CDR3 reads CASRGTSGRASEQFF. CDR3 DNA sequence: TGTGCCAGCAGGGGGACTAGCGGGAGGGCCAGTGAGCAGTTCTTC.

The chain recombines TRBV5-1 with TRBJ2-7; D is perhaps TRBD1 (5 bases). CDR1 and CDR2 (germline): SGHRS, YFSETQ. This CDR3 is 14 amino acids long. With 2 bases removed from V and 4 bases from J, the gap between germline ends came to 13 bases. The CDR3 bases are TGCGCCAGCAGCTTACAAGGGGCCGAGTACGAGCAGTACTTC. As protein: CASSLQGAEYEQYF.

In this sample, this clone turned up a few times. The CDR3 bases are TGTGCCAGCAGCCGGGGGATTCTGAGATATGGCTACACCTTC. This sequence encodes CASSRGILRYGYTF. The V gene is TRBV5-4, the J gene TRBJ1-2, with a weak D call TRBD1 (5 bases). V shed 4 bases and J shed 5 bases, with 15 bases lying between them. The CDR3 is made up of 14 amino acids. Germline assignment: CDR1 SGHNT and CDR2 YYREEE (reference sequence).

In nucleotides, the CDR3 is TGCGCCAGCAGTGAGTCCTTTGGCGGCGATGGTGAGCAGTTCTTC. Translation: CASSESFGGDGEQFF. The gene calls are TRBV10-1 and TRBJ2-1; D is unresolved. Trimming removed 0 bases at V and 9 bases at J, with 15 bases between. CDR1 is WNHNN and CDR2 is SYGVQD in the germline V gene (reference sequence). This CDR3 has 15 residues.

The gene calls are TRBV12-3 or TRBV12-4 and TRBJ1-1; TRBD1 is a possible D gene (5 bases). CDR3 length: 13 amino acids. V lost 3 bases and J lost 8, with 13 bases in between. CDR3: CASSFLRVSEAFF. CDR3 nucleotides: TGTGCCAGCAGTTTTCTCAGGGTGTCCGAAGCTTTCTTT.

The J gene is TRBJ2-7, the V gene TRBV2; 8 bases line up with TRBD2. The CDR3 spans 15 residues. Unmatched junction bases numbered 10, after V lost 6 bases and J lost 3 bases. Germline loops: CDR1 SNHLY, CDR2 FYNNEI. CDR3 in amino acids: CASSDKGLADYEQYF. The CDR3 coding sequence is TGTGCCAGCAGCGATAAAGGACTAGCCGACTACGAGCAGTACTTC.

The chain combines TRBV9 with TRBJ2-7; TRBD1 matches 8 bases. Trimming cost V 0 bases and J 6 bases; bases outside gene matches: 8. Germline V gene sequence: CDR1 SGDLS, CDR2 YYNGEE. The CDR3 is made up of 15 amino acids. The CDR3 protein is CASSVAIGQGIEQYF. CDR3 nucleotide sequence: TGTGCCAGCAGCGTAGCTATAGGACAGGGTATCGAGCAGTACTTC.

The rearrangement uses TRBV12-5 and TRBJ1-5; 10 bases line up with TRBD1. The V segment lost 4 bases and the J segment 4 bases; nucleotides outside the gene matches: 1. The CDR3 consists of 14 residues. Germline-derived CDR1 and CDR2 are LGHNT and FRNRAP. The CDR3 bases are TGTGCTAGTGGTTCGGACAGGGGGAATCAGCCCCAGCATTTT. This encodes CASGSDRGNQPQHF.

The rearrangement uses TRBV20-1 and TRBJ2-1, with TRBD2 identical over 9 bases. The V segment lost 3 bases and the J segment 3 bases; nucleotides outside the gene matches: 6. Germline values: CDR1 DFQATT, CDR2 SNEGSKA (reference sequence). CDR3 length: 15 residues. This CDR3 reads CSASSLAGRYNEQFF. The CDR3 DNA follows: TGCAGTGCTAGTTCCCTAGCGGGGCGCTACAATGAGCAGTTCTTC.

The chain combines TRBV5-3 with TRBJ2-7, with TRBD1 identical over 10 bases. TRBV5-3 is designated an ORF whose function remains uncertain. The ends lost 0 bases at V and 0 bases at J; junction bases unmatched: 9. The CDR3 is made up of 18 amino acids. The CDR3 protein is CARSLGDRGDVSSYEQYF. CDR3 coding DNA: TGTGCCAGAAGCTTGGGGGACAGGGGCGATGTGAGCTCCTACGAGCAGTACTTC.

The V and J genes are TRBV5-8 and TRBJ1-1, with no clear D. V lost 5 bases and J 1 base, leaving 9 bases between the germline ends. This CDR3 spans 13 amino acids. Per germline, CDR1 SGHTS and CDR2 YDEGEE. CDR3 sequence reads: CASRETANTEAFF. Here the CDR3 DNA reads TGTGCCAGCAGGGAGACGGCGAACACTGAAGCTTTCTTT.